This record looks at one TCR beta chain sequence and its context. As yet, its antigen is unknown. The naive CD8 population came from CD45RO-negative cells selected for CCR7, without terminally differentiated effector memory CD45RA+ cells. The sample comes from a study of shared clonotypes between healthy human individuals. The CDR3 sequence is 14 residues long. The germline V gene has CDR1 MNHEY and CDR2 SVGAGI. With 5 bases clipped from V and 5 bases from J, the junction kept 6 bases outside the gene matches. Whole-study findings and limits: The low donor count limited represented genetic and exposure-history diversity.

Data came from immunoSEQ multiplex PCR; TCRdb stores just in-frame clones and leaves some out. The sample has 2 million to 2.5 million clones, around 96% seen once. This clonotype originated in a man between 18 and 29 years old in good health. The V call is TRBV6-5, the J call TRBJ2-3; 8 positions agree with TRBD2. Sequenced: naive CD8+ T cells sorted from blood. In DNA form, the CDR3 reads TGTGCCAGCAGTATACGGGGGGGCAAAGATACGCAGTATTTT. Translation gives CASSIRGGKDTQYF.